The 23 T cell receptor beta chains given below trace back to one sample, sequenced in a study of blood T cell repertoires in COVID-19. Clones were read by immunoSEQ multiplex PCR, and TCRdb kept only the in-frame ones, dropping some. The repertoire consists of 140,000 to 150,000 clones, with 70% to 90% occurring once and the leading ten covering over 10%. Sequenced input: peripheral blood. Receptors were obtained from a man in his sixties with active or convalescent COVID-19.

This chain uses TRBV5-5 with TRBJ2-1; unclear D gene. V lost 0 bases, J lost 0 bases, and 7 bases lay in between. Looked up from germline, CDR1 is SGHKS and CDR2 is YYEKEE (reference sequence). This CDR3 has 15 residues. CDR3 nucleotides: TGTGCCAGCAGCTTGGACGGAGACTCCTACAATGAGCAGTTCTTC. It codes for CASSLDGDSYNEQFF.

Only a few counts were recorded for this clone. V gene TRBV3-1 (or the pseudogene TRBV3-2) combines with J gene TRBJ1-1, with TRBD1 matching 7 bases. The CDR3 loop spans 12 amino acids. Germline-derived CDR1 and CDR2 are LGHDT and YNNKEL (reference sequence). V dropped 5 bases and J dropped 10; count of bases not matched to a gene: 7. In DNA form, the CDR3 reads TGTGCCAGCAGCTCTTCAGGGGGAGGAGCTTTCTTT. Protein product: CASSSSGGGAFF.

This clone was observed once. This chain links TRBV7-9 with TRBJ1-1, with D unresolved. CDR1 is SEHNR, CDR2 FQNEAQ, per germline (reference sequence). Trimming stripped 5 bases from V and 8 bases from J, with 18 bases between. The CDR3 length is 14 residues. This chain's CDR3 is CASSALGNTEEAFF. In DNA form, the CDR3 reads TGTGCCAGCAGCGCCCTTGGAAATACAGAGGAAGCTTTCTTT.

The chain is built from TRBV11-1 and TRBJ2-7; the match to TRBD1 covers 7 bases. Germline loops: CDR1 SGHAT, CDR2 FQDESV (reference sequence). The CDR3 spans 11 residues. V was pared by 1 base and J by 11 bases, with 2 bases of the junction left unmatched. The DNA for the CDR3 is TGTGCCAGCAGCTTAGAGGGGACAGAGTACTTC. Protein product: CASSLEGTEYF.

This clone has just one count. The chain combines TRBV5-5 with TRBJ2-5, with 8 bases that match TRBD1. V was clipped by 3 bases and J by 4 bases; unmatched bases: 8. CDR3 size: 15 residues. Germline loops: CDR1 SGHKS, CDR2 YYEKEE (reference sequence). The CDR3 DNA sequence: TGTGCCAGCAGCTATACGCTAACAGGGGGAGAGACCCAGTACTTC. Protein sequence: CASSYTLTGGETQYF.

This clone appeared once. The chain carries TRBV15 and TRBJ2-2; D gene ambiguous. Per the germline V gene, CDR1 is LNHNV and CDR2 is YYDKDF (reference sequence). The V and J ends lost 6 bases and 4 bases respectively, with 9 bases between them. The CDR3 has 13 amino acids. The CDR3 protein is CATRITGTGELFF. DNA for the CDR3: TGTGCCACCAGAATAACGGGCACCGGGGAGCTGTTTTTT.

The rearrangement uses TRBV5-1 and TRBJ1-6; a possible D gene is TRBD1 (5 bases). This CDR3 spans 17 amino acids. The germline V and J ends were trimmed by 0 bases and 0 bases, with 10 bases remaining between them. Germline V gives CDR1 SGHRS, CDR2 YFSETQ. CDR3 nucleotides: TGCGCCAGCAGCTTGGCCGGGCAGGGCTCCTATAATTCACCCCTCCACTTT. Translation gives CASSLAGQGSYNSPLHF.

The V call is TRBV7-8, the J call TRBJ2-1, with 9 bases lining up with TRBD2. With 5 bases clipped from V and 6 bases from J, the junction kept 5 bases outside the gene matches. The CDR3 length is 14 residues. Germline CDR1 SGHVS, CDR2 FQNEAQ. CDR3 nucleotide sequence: TGTGCCAGCAGCCGAGCGGGAGGCTCCAATGAGCAGTTCTTC. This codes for CASSRAGGSNEQFF.

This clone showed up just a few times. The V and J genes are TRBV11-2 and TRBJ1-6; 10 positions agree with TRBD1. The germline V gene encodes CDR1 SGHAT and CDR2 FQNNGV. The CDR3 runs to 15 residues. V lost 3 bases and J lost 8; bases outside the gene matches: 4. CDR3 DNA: TGTGCCAGCAGCTTTCCGACAGGGGGCGATTCACCCCTCCACTTT. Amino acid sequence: CASSFPTGGDSPLHF.

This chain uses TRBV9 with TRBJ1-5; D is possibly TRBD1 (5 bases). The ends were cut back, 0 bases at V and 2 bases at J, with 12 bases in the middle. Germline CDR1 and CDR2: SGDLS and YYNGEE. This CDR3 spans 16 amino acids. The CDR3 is CASSVGQRRGNQPQHF. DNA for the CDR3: TGTGCCAGCAGCGTAGGACAGCGGAGGGGCAATCAGCCCCAGCATTTT.

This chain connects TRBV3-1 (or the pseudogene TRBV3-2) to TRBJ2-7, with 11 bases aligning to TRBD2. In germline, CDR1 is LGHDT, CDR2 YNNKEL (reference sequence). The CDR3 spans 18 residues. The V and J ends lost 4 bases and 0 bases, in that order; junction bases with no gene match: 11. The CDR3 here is CASSRTGLAGRSSYEQYF. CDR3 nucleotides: TGTGCCAGCAGCCGGACTGGACTAGCGGGTAGAAGCTCCTACGAGCAGTACTTC.

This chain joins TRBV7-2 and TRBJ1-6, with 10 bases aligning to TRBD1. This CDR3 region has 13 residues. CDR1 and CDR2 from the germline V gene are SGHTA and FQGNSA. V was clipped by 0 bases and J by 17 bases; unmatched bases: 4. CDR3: CASSLAGTGVFHF. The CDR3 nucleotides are TGTGCCAGCAGCTTAGCCGGGACAGGGGTTTTCCACTTT.

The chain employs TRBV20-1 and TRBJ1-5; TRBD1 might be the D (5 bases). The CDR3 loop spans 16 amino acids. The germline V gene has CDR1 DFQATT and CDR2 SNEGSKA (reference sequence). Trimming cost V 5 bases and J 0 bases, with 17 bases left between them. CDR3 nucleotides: TGCAGTGCTGGTGTGGCAGGGATCTATAGCAATCAGCCCCAGCATTTT. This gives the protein CSAGVAGIYSNQPQHF.

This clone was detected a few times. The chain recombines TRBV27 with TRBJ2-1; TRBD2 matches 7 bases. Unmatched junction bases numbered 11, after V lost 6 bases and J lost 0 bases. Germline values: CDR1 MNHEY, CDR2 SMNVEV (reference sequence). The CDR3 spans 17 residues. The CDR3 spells CASSPLPGGSSYNEQFF. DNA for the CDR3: TGTGCCAGCAGCCCTCTGCCGGGCGGGAGCTCCTACAATGAGCAGTTCTTC.

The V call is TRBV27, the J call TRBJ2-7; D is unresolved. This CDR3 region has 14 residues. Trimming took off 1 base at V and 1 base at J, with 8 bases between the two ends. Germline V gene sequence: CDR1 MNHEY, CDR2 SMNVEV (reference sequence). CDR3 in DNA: TGTGCCAGCAGTTTATATACAGAGTCCTACGAGCAGTACTTC. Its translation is CASSLYTESYEQYF.

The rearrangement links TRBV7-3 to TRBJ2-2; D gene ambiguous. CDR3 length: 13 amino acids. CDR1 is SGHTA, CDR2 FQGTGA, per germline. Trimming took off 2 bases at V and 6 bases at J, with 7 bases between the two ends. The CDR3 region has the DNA TGTGCCAGCAGCTTATTCCTCGCCGGGGAGCTGTTTTTT. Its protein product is CASSLFLAGELFF.

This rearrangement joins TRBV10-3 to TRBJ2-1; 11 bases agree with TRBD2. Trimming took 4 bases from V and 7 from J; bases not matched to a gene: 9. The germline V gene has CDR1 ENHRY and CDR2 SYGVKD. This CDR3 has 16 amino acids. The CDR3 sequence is CAISAGTSGEANEQFF. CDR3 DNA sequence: TGTGCCATCAGTGCGGGGACTAGCGGAGAGGCGAATGAGCAGTTCTTC.

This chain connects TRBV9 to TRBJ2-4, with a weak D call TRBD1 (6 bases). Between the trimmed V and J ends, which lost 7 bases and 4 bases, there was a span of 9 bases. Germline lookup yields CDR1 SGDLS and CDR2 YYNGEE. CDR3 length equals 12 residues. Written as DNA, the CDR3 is TGTGCCAGCGGGACATCTAAAAACATTCAGTACTTC. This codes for CASGTSKNIQYF.

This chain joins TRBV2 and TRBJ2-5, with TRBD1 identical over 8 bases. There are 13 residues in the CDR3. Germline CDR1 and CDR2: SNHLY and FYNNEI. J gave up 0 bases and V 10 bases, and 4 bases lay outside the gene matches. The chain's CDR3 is CAIKTGDQETQYF. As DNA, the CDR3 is TGTGCCATCAAGACAGGGGACCAAGAGACCCAGTACTTC. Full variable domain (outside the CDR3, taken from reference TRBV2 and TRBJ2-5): EPEVTQTPSHQVTQMGQEVILRCVPISNHLYFYWYRQILGQKVEFLVSFYNNEISEKSEIFDDQFSVERPDGSNFTLKIRSTKLEDSAMYFCAIKTGDQETQYFGPGTRLLVL.

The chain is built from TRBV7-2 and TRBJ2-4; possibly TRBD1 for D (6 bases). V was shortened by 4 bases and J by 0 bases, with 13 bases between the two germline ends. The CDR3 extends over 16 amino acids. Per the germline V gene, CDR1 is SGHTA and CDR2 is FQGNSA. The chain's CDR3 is CASSSRQVPAKNIQYF. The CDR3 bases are TGTGCCAGCAGCTCACGACAGGTACCAGCCAAAAACATTCAGTACTTC.

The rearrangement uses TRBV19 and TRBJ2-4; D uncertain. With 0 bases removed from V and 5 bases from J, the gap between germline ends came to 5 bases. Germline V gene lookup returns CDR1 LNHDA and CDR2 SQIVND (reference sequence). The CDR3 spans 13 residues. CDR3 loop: CASSIEAQNIQYF. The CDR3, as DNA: TGTGCCAGTAGTATAGAGGCCCAAAACATTCAGTACTTC. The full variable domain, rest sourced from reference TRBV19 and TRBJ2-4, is DGGITQSPKYLFRKEGQNVTLSCEQNLNHDAMYWYRQDPGQGLRLIYYSQIVNDFQKGDIAEGYSVSREKKESFPLTVTSAQKNPTAFYLCASSIEAQNIQYFGAGTRLSVL.

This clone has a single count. The CDR3 region has the DNA TGTGCCAGCAGCAATTTTGCCTCACTAGCGAACAATGAGCAGTTCTTC. Its protein is CASSNFASLANNEQFF. V gene TRBV7-2 combines with J gene TRBJ2-1, with 7 bases identical to TRBD2. The CDR3 is 16 amino acids. V lost 5 bases and J lost 5; bases outside the gene matches: 12. In germline, CDR1 is SGHTA, CDR2 FQGNSA. The full variable domain, completed using reference TRBV7-2 and TRBJ2-1, is GAGVSQSPSNKVTEKGKDVELRCDPISGHTALYWYRQSLGQGLEFLIYFQGNSAPDKSGLPSDRFSAERTGGSVSTLTIQRTQQEDSAVYLCASSNFASLANNEQFFGPGTRLTVL.

CDR3 in amino acids: CASSLAPGEGYTF. The CDR3 DNA is TGTGCCAGCAGCTTGGCCCCCGGGGAAGGCTACACCTTC. The chain joins TRBV5-4 to TRBJ1-2; D is unclear. The CDR3 is 13 residues long. Between the trimmed V and J ends, which lost 0 bases and 8 bases, there was a span of 11 bases. Germline V gene lookup returns CDR1 SGHNT and CDR2 YYREEE (reference sequence).